The entry that follows covers one T cell receptor (beta chain) sequence. Its antigen remains unidentified. The CDR3 totals 15 residues. Germline V gene sequence: CDR1 SGHTA, CDR2 FQGNSA. V lost 0 bases to trimming and J lost 4 bases, with 9 bases between them. This sample is part of a study of shared clonotypes between healthy human individuals. Study conclusions and caveats: Naive subsets generally had larger estimated richness than memory subsets.

Some clones are missing from TCRdb's copy, which holds only in-frame ones; the method was immunoSEQ multiplex PCR. The profile shows about 2.4 million clones, more than 90% of them singletons. V usage is TRBV7-2 and J usage is TRBJ1-4, with D hard to call. The clonotype was recovered from a man between 18 and 35 years old in good health. Sequencing was done on a sample of naive CD4+ T cells sorted from blood. Stated subset: CD45RA+ positively selected. The CDR3: CASSLAHGINEKLFF. The CDR3 DNA sequence: TGTGCCAGCAGCTTAGCGCACGGCATTAATGAAAAACTGTTTTTT.